The 25 T cell receptor beta chains below come from one sample, sequenced in a study of shared clonotypes between healthy human individuals. Here immunoSEQ multiplex PCR was the method, and the copy in TCRdb shows in-frame clones only, minus some. The sample lists 1.6 million or so clones, 97% to 99% seen once, with under 0.45% in the top ten. Sequenced: naive CD4+ T cells sorted from blood. Specified subset: CD45RA+ positively selected. These receptors were taken from a man between 25 and 39 years old in good health.

This chain connects TRBV5-1 to TRBJ2-7, with TRBD2 as a possible D gene (6 bases). The CDR3 extends over 14 amino acids. Germline V gene data show CDR1 as SGHRS and CDR2 as YFSETQ. V was clipped by 2 bases and J by 3 bases, with 12 bases between them. The CDR3 DNA reads as TGCGCCAGCAGCTTTACTCTCGGGGGCTACGAGCAGTACTTC. It specifies CASSFTLGGYEQYF.

This clone has only one observation. This chain links TRBV2 with TRBJ2-5, with D possibly matching TRBD2 (6 bases). The CDR3 totals 15 residues. Looked up from germline, CDR1 is SNHLY and CDR2 is FYNNEI. V lost 0 bases to trimming and J lost 5 bases, with 13 bases between them. In DNA form, the CDR3 reads TGTGCCAGCAGTGAAGCGCTTGGCGGGATGGAGACCCAGTACTTC. Protein: CASSEALGGMETQYF.

To note about this clone: The sample carries other DNA sequences with the same CDR3. The rearrangement joins TRBV20-1 to TRBJ2-5; D uncertain. The V gene lost 3 bases and the J gene lost 5 bases, with 4 bases spanning the gap. Germline-derived CDR1 and CDR2 are DFQATT and SNEGSKA (reference sequence). The CDR3 length is 10 residues. CDR3 nucleotide sequence: TGCAGTGCTAGTTCCGAGACCCAGTACTTC. This gives the protein CSASSETQYF.

This chain links TRBV18 with TRBJ2-3; 10 bases agree with TRBD2. CDR1 is KGHSH, CDR2 LQKENI, per germline. CDR3 size: 16 residues. V trimming: 4 bases; J trimming: 0 bases; junction bases outside the gene matches: 4. CDR3 DNA: TGTGCCAGCTCACGGAGGACTAGCGGAAGCACAGATACGCAGTATTTT. Translated, it gives CASSRRTSGSTDTQYF. Looking up the rest from reference TRBV18 and TRBJ2-3 gives the full variable domain: NAGVMQNPRHLVRRRGQEARLRCSPMKGHSHVYWYRQLPEEGLKFMVYLQKENIIDESGMPKERFSAEFPKEGPSILRIQQVVRGDSAAYFCASSRRTSGSTDTQYFGPGTRLTVL.

This sequence joins TRBV28 and TRBJ2-3; D is possibly TRBD1 (5 bases). Germline loops: CDR1 MDHEN, CDR2 SYDVKM. V was pared by 5 bases and J by 2 bases, with 11 bases between. The CDR3 contains 14 residues. The CDR3 DNA reads TGTGCCAGCAGTAGTGGACACCCCACAGATACGCAGTATTTT. This gives the protein CASSSGHPTDTQYF.

The rearrangement links TRBV19 to TRBJ1-2; D is ambiguous. Per germline, CDR1 LNHDA and CDR2 SQIVND (reference sequence). CDR3 length equals 15 residues. Trimming pared 0 bases from V and 2 bases from J, leaving 10 bases between. This chain's CDR3 is CASSIDRWENYGYTF. The CDR3 bases are TGTGCCAGTAGTATAGATCGGTGGGAGAACTATGGCTACACCTTC.

This chain links TRBV2 with TRBJ2-7, with TRBD1 identical over 9 bases. The V gene's germline CDR1 is SNHLY and CDR2 FYNNEI. The CDR3 length is 16 residues. V trimming: 4 bases; J trimming: 6 bases; junction bases outside the gene matches: 13. As DNA, the CDR3 is TGTGCCAGCAGTGCTCCCCCGGGACAGGGTCGGGTCGAGCAGTACTTC. Protein product: CASSAPPGQGRVEQYF. Full variable domain (remainder filled in from reference TRBV2 and TRBJ2-7): EPEVTQTPSHQVTQMGQEVILRCVPISNHLYFYWYRQILGQKVEFLVSFYNNEISEKSEIFDDQFSVERPDGSNFTLKIRSTKLEDSAMYFCASSAPPGQGRVEQYFGPGTRLTVT.

To note about this clone: Distinct nucleotide sequences in the sample also encode this CDR3. V gene TRBV5-1 combines with J gene TRBJ2-7; possibly TRBD2 for D (6 bases). Trimming removed 4 bases at V and 6 bases at J, with 11 bases between. The CDR3 extends over 12 amino acids. Germline CDR1 is SGHRS and CDR2 is YFSETQ. CDR3 coding DNA: TGCGCCAGCAGCCGGCTGGGGGGCGAGCAGTACTTC. Its protein product is CASSRLGGEQYF.

The chain employs TRBV28 and TRBJ2-7; possibly TRBD2 for D (5 bases). The V end was cut by 6 bases, the J end by 2 bases, with 14 bases between. The CDR3 totals 14 residues. Germline CDR1 MDHEN, CDR2 SYDVKM. In nucleotides, the CDR3 is TGTGCCAGCAGACCCGGCGGGCTAACCTACGAGCAGTACTTC. Encoded protein: CASRPGGLTYEQYF.

V and J are TRBV5-1 and TRBJ2-1; 13 bases match TRBD2. The CDR3 consists of 19 residues. Trimming at V came to 2 bases and at J to 0 bases, leaving 8 bases not matched to a gene. CDR1 is SGHRS, CDR2 YFSETQ, per germline. The CDR3 DNA is TGCGCCAGCAGCTTCCGGGGGACTAGCGGGGTCAGCTCCTACAATGAGCAGTTCTTC. Amino acid sequence: CASSFRGTSGVSSYNEQFF.

The rearrangement joins TRBV18 to TRBJ1-5; D perhaps matches TRBD1 (5 bases). V lost 5 bases to trimming and J lost 9 bases, with 14 bases between them. This CDR3 region has 13 residues. Per germline, CDR1 KGHSH and CDR2 LQKENI. CDR3 residues: CASSSGTRGPQHF. DNA for the CDR3: TGTGCCAGCTCATCCGGAACGAGGGGGCCCCAGCATTTT.

This rearrangement joins TRBV2 to TRBJ2-5; a possible D gene is TRBD1 (5 bases). This CDR3 has 14 residues. With 6 bases removed from V and 5 bases from J, the gap between germline ends came to 16 bases. The germline gives CDR1 SNHLY, CDR2 FYNNEI. The CDR3 DNA reads as TGTGCCAGCAGAAGCAGGGATTTAAAGGAGACCCAGTACTTC. Its protein product is CASRSRDLKETQYF.

The rearrangement links TRBV18 to TRBJ2-3, with D unclear. The CDR3 consists of 12 residues. Germline CDR1 reads KGHSH; CDR2 reads LQKENI. Trimming removed 6 bases at V and 8 bases at J, with 12 bases between. The DNA of the CDR3 is TGTGCCAGCTCTCTGAAGTTGGTTACGCAGTATTTT. This translates into CASSLKLVTQYF.

In DNA, the CDR3 is TGTGCCAGCAGTGGCCGGGACCTCTTAGTCGGTCAGCCCCAGCATTTT. Residues: CASSGRDLLVGQPQHF. The chain is built from TRBV2 and TRBJ1-5; D perhaps matches TRBD1 (5 bases). Deletions cut 4 bases from V and 6 bases from J, with 19 bases between. CDR3 length: 16 residues. Germline CDR1 is SNHLY and CDR2 is FYNNEI.

This rearrangement joins TRBV10-2 to TRBJ2-1; TRBD2 might be the D (5 bases). V lost 2 bases and J 9 bases, leaving 11 bases between the germline ends. The CDR3 consists of 13 residues. Germline V gene lookup returns CDR1 WSHSY and CDR2 SAAADI. CDR3 in amino acids: CASSETAAGEQFF. The CDR3 DNA reads TGCGCCAGCAGTGAGACCGCCGCGGGTGAGCAGTTCTTC.

The chain has TRBV18 and TRBJ2-7, with 10 bases aligning to TRBD2. Germline values: CDR1 KGHSH, CDR2 LQKENI. The CDR3 extends over 15 amino acids. After removal of 3 bases from V and 6 bases from J, the junction contained 8 bases not matched to a gene. As DNA, the CDR3 is TGTGCCAGCTCACCTCCGGGACTAGCGAGTGTCGAGCAGTACTTC. Protein sequence: CASSPPGLASVEQYF.

The rearrangement uses TRBV6-6 and TRBJ2-6; D remains ambiguous. Per germline, CDR1 MNHNY and CDR2 SVGAGI (reference sequence). This CDR3 has 11 amino acids. The germline V and J ends were trimmed by 8 bases and 4 bases, with 3 bases remaining between them. CDR3 loop: CASGGANVLTF. In DNA, the CDR3 is TGTGCCAGCGGAGGGGCCAACGTCCTGACTTTC.

The J gene is TRBJ2-3, the V gene TRBV4-1; 7 bases are shared with TRBD1. Germline V gene sequence: CDR1 MGHRA, CDR2 YSYEKL. Trimming cost V 0 bases and J 0 bases; bases outside gene matches: 15. CDR3 length equals 20 residues. The CDR3 reads CASSQERGLTGPGSTDTQYF. The CDR3 DNA reads TGCGCCAGCAGCCAAGAAAGGGGGCTCACCGGGCCTGGTAGCACAGATACGCAGTATTTT.

The rearrangement links TRBV13 to TRBJ1-4; TRBD1 might be the D (6 bases). This CDR3 region has 14 residues. The V gene lost 2 bases and the J gene lost 3 bases, with 7 bases spanning the gap. From germline, CDR1 is PRHDT and CDR2 FYEKMQ (reference sequence). The CDR3: CASSLRTANEKLFF. In DNA form, the CDR3 reads TGTGCCAGCAGCTTACGGACAGCTAATGAAAAACTGTTTTTT.

The chain couples TRBV7-2 to TRBJ1-2; perhaps TRBD1 as D (5 bases). Germline assignment: CDR1 SGHTA and CDR2 FQGNSA. V was trimmed by 5 bases and J by 2 bases, leaving 9 bases between them. This CDR3 is 13 amino acids long. The CDR3 nucleotides are TGTGCCAGCAGCCTCAGGGCCAACTATGGCTACACCTTC. Its translation is CASSLRANYGYTF.

J is TRBJ1-1 and V is TRBV6-5; 9 nucleotides match TRBD1. Trimming at V came to 2 bases and at J to 5 bases, leaving 9 bases not matched to a gene. Germline V gene lookup returns CDR1 MNHEY and CDR2 SVGAGI. This CDR3 spans 16 amino acids. Here the CDR3 reads CASSYLKGQGRTEAFF. The CDR3 DNA sequence: TGTGCCAGCAGTTACCTTAAGGGACAGGGAAGAACTGAAGCTTTCTTT.

This clone came up once. The rearrangement links TRBV19 to TRBJ1-4, with 7 nucleotides matching TRBD1. Germline V gives CDR1 LNHDA, CDR2 SQIVND (reference sequence). This CDR3 region has 16 residues. V lost 5 bases, J lost 8 bases, and 14 bases stayed unmatched. The CDR3 loop is CASSSSRQGGREKLFF. CDR3 bases: TGTGCCAGTAGTTCCAGTAGACAGGGAGGAAGGGAAAAACTGTTTTTT. Supplemented by reference TRBV19 and TRBJ1-4, the full variable domain reads DGGITQSPKYLFRKEGQNVTLSCEQNLNHDAMYWYRQDPGQGLRLIYYSQIVNDFQKGDIAEGYSVSREKKESFPLTVTSAQKNPTAFYLCASSSSRQGGREKLFFGSGTQLSVL.

This chain links TRBV10-2 with TRBJ1-2; maybe TRBD1 (5 bases). The length of the CDR3 is 12 residues. Germline assignment: CDR1 WSHSY and CDR2 SAAADI. Trimming left V 6 bases short and J 4 bases short, with 9 bases between. The CDR3 DNA reads TGCGCCAGCAGGGCCGACAGCTATGGCTACACCTTC. Translated, it gives CASRADSYGYTF.

V and J are TRBV11-2 and TRBJ1-4; D ambiguous. The V gene's germline CDR1 is SGHAT and CDR2 FQNNGV. V was pared by 1 base and J by 8 bases, with 14 bases between. This CDR3 is built from 15 residues. In nucleotides, the CDR3 is TGTGCCAGCAGCTTAGGGGTGGCTCTCGGGGAAAAACTGTTTTTT. Translation: CASSLGVALGEKLFF.

The chain is built from TRBV6-5 and TRBJ1-5; no reliable D call. CDR3 size: 13 residues. Looked up from germline, CDR1 is MNHEY and CDR2 is SVGAGI. Trimming cost V 0 bases and J 9 bases, with 9 bases left between them. The CDR3 spells CASSYSGRGPQHF. The CDR3 nucleotides read TGTGCCAGCAGTTACTCAGGGCGAGGGCCCCAGCATTTT.